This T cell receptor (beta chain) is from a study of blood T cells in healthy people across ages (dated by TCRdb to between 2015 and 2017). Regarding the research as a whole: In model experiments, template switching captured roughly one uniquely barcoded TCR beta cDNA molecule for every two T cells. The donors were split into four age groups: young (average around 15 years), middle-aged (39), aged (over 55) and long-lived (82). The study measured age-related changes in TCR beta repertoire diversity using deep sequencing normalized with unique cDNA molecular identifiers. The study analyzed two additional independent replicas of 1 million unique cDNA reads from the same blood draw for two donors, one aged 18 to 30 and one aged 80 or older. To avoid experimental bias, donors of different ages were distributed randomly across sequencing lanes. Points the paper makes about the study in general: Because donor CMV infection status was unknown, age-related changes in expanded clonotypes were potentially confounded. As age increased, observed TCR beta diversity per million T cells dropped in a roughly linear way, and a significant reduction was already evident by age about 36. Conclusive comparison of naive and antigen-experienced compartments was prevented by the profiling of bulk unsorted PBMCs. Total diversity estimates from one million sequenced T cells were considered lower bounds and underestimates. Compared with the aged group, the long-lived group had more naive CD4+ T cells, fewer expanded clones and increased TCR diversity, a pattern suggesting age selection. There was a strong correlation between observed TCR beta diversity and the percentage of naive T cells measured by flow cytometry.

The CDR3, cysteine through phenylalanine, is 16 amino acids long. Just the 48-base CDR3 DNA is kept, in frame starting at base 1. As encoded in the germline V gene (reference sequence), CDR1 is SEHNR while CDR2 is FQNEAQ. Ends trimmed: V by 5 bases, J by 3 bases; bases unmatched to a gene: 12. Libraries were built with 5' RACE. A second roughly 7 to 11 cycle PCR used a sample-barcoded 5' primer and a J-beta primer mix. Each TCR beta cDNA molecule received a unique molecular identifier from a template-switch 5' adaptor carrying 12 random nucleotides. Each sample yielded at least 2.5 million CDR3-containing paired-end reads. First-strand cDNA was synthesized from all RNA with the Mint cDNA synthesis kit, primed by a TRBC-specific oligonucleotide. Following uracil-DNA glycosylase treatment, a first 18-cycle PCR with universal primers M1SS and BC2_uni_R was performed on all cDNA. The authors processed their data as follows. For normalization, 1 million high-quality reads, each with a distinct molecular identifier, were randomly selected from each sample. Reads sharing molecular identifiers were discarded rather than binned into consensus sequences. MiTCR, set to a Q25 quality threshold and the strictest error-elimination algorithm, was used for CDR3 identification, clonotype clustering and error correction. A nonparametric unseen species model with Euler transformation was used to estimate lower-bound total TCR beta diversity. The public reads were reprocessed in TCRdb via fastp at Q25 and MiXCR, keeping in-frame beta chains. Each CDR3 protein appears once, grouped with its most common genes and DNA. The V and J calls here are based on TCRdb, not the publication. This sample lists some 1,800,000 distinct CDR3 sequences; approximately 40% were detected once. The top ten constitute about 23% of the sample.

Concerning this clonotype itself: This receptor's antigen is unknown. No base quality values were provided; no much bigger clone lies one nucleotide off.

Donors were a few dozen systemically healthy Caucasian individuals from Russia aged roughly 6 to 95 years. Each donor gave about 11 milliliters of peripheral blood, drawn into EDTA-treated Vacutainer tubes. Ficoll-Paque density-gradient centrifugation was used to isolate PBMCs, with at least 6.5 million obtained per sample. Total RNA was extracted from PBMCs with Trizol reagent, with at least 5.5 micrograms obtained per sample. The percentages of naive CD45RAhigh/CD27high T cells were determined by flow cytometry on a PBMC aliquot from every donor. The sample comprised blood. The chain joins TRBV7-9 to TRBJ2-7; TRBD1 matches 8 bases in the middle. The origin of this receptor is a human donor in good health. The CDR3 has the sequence CASSTGTGSIFYEQYF. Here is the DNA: TGTGCCAGCAGCACAGGGACAGGAAGTATATTCTACGAGCAGTACTTC.